These 5 T cell receptor beta chains were sequenced from one sample in a study of cytomegalovirus exposure and HLA in healthy donors. PCR used 60 Vbeta primers and 13 Jbeta primers. Produced via immunoSEQ multiplex PCR; TCRdb's table is partial and in-frame only. The repertoire holds around 86,000 clones, with about 75% as singletons. Sample: PBMCs. The receptors here all came from a female donor in good health and CMV-seronegative.

Details on this clone: Other DNA variants within this sample encode the same CDR3. This rearrangement joins TRBV5-1 to TRBJ2-1; no firm D call. Germline CDR1 and CDR2: SGHRS and YFSETQ. V lost 3 bases to trimming and J lost 7 bases, with 14 bases between them. The CDR3 extends over 14 amino acids. The CDR3 DNA reads as TGCGCCAGCAGCTCGTCCGGCGGTTATAATGAGCAGTTCTTC. Its translation is CASSSSGGYNEQFF. Looking up the rest from reference TRBV5-1 and TRBJ2-1 gives the full variable domain: KAGVTQTPRYLIKTRGQQVTLSCSPISGHRSVSWYQQTPGQGLQFLFEYFSETQRNKGNFPGRFSGRQFSNSRSEMNVSTLELGDSALYLCASSSSGGYNEQFFGPGTRLTVL.

A note on this clone: At one end, the junction sequence differs from germline, possibly due to a read error. V gene TRBV4-3 combines with J gene TRBJ1-1, with D perhaps matching TRBD1 (5 bases). The CDR3 length is 13 residues. Germline-derived CDR1 and CDR2 are LGHNA and YSLEER. The CDR3 nucleotides are TGCGCCAGCGGCCATGAGCGGGGGAGTGAAGCTTTCTTT. It is translated as CASGHERGSEAFF.

V is TRBV29-1 and J is TRBJ1-6; perhaps TRBD1 as D (6 bases). CDR1 SQVTM and CDR2 ANQGSEA come from the germline V gene. This CDR3 contains 12 residues. Trimming left V 4 bases short and J 9 bases short, with 10 bases between. CDR3 sequence (DNA): TGCAGCGTTGGAGGGGGAAGTTCACCCCTCCACTTT. Protein product: CSVGGGSSPLHF.

The rearrangement uses TRBV29-1 and TRBJ2-5; D is possibly TRBD1 (6 bases). The CDR3 is made up of 13 amino acids. Germline V gives CDR1 SQVTM, CDR2 ANQGSEA. V was trimmed by 7 bases and J by 5 bases, leaving 17 bases between them. The CDR3, as DNA: TGCAGCGCCATGGTCTCCCAGGGGGAGACCCAGTACTTC. This translates into CSAMVSQGETQYF.

This sequence joins TRBV10-3 and TRBJ2-4, with D perhaps TRBD1 (6 bases). V lost 3 bases, J lost 7 bases, and 10 bases lay in between. The CDR3 has 13 residues. The germline CDR1 and CDR2 sequences are ENHRY and SYGVKD. CDR3 nucleotide sequence: TGTGCCATCAGTGACAGGGGAAGTAACATTCAGTACTTC. This codes for CAISDRGSNIQYF.